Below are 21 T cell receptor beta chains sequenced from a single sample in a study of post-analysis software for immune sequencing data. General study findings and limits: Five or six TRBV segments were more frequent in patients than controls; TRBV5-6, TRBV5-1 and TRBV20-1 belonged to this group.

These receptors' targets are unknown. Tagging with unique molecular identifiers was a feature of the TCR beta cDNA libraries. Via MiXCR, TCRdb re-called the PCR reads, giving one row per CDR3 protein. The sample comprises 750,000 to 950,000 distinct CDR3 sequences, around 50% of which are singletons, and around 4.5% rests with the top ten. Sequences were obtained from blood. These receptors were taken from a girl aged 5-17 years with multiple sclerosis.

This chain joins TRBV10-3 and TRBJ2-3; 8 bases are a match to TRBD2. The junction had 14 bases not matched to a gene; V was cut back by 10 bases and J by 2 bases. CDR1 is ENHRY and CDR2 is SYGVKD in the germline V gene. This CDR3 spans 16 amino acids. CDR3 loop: CATKDGGASHTDTQYF. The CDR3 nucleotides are TGTGCCACCAAAGACGGGGGGGCCTCACACACAGATACGCAGTATTTT.

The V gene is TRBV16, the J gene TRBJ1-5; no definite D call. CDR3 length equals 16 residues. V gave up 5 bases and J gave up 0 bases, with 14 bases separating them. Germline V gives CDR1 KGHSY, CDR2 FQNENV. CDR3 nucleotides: TGTGCCAGCAGCTCCCTCGCGGGATTTAGCAATCAGCCCCAGCATTTT. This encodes CASSSLAGFSNQPQHF.

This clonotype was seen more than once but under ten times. The CDR3, as DNA: TGTGCCAGCAGCCTTTCCGACGAAGTGGTTTACGAGCAGTACTTC. As protein: CASSLSDEVVYEQYF. The rearrangement links TRBV6-5 to TRBJ2-7; no firm D call. Germline V CDR1 and CDR2: MNHEY, SVGAGI. With 6 bases removed from V and 4 bases from J, the gap between germline ends came to 19 bases. The CDR3 has 15 residues.

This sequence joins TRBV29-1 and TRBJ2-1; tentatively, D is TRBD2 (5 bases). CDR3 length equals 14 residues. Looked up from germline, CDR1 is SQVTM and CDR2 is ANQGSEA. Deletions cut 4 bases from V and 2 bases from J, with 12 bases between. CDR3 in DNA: TGCAGCGTTGCAACCGGGGAAACCTACAATGAGCAGTTCTTC. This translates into CSVATGETYNEQFF.

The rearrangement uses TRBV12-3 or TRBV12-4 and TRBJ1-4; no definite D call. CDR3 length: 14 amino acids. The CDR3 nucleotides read TGTGCGATCCCCAAGGAACCCTCTAATGAAAAACTGTTTTTT. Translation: CAIPKEPSNEKLFF.

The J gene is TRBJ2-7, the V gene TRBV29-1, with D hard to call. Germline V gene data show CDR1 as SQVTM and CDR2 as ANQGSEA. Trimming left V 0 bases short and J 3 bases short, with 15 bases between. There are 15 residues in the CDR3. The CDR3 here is CSVEERFSKDYEQYF. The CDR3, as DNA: TGCAGCGTTGAAGAGCGCTTTTCCAAAGACTACGAGCAGTACTTC.

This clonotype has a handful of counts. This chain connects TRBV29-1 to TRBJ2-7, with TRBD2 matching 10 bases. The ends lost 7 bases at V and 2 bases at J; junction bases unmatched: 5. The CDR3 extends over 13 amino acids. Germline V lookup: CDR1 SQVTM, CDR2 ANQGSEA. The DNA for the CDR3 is TGCAGCGGACGGACTAGCGGAACCTACGAGCAGTACTTC. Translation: CSGRTSGTYEQYF.

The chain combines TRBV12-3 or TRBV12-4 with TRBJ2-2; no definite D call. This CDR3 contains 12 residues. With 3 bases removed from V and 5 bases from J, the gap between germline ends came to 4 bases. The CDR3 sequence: CASSFGTGELFF. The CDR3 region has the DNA TGTGCCAGCAGTTTTGGAACCGGGGAGCTGTTTTTT.

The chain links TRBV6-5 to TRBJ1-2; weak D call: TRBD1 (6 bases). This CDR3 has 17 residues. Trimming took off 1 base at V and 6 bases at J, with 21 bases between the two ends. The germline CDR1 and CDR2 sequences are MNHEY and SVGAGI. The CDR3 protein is CASSYWLAGAGFHGYTF. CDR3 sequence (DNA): TGTGCCAGCAGTTACTGGTTGGCGGGGGCCGGTTTTCATGGCTACACCTTC.

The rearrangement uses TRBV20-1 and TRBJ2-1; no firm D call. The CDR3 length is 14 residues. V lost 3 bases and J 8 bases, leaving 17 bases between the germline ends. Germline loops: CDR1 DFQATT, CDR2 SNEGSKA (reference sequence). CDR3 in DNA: TGCAGTGCTAGGAGCCCCACTGCGGCAGATGAGCAGTTCTTC. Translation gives CSARSPTAADEQFF.

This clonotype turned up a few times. The CDR3 loop is CASRGLGTDTQYF. Here the CDR3 DNA reads TGTGCCAGCAGGGGACTAGGCACAGATACGCAGTATTTT. V gene TRBV6-6 combines with J gene TRBJ2-3; 8 nucleotides agree with TRBD2. The CDR3 length is 13 residues. Germline CDR1 reads MNHNY; CDR2 reads SVGAGI (reference sequence). The V gene end was trimmed by 6 bases and the J gene end by 1 base; junction bases not matched to a gene: 0.

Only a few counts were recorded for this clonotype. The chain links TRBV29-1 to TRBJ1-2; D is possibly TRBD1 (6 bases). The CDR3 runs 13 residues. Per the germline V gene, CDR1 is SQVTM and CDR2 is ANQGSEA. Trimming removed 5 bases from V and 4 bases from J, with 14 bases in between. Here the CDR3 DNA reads TGCAGCGTTACCCCCGGGACAATCTATGGCTACACCTTC. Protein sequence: CSVTPGTIYGYTF.

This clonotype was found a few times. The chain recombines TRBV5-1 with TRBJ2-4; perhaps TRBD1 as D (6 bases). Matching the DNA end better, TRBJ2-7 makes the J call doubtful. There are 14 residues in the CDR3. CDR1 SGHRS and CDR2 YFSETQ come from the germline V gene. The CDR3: CASSPQGWVYEQYF. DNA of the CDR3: TGCGCCAGCAGCCCACAGGGTTGGGTCTACGAGCAGTACTTC.

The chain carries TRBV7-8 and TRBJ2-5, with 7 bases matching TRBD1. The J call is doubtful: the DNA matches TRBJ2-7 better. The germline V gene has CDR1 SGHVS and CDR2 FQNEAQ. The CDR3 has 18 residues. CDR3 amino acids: CASSFQEGAGTVFYEQYF. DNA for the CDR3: TGTGCCAGCAGCTTTCAAGAAGGAGCCGGGACAGTCTTTTACGAGCAGTACTTC.

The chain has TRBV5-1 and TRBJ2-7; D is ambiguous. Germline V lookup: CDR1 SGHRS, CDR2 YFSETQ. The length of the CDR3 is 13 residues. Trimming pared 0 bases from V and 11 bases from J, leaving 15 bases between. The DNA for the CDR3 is TGCGCCAGCAGCTTGGAAGGCAGAGAATCAAAGTACTTC. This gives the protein CASSLEGRESKYF.

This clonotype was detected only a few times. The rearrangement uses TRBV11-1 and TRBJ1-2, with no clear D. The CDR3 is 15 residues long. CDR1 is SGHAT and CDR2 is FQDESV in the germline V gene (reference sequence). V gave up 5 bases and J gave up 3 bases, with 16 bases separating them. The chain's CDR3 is CASSRGDGIDYGYTF. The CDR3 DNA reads TGTGCCAGCAGCCGCGGTGATGGGATCGACTATGGCTACACCTTC.

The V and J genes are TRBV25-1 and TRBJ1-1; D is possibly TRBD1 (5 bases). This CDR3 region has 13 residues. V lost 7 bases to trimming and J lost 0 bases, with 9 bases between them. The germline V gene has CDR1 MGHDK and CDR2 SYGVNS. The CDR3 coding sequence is TGTGCCAGCAAACGGGGCATGAACACTGAAGCTTTCTTT. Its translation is CASKRGMNTEAFF.

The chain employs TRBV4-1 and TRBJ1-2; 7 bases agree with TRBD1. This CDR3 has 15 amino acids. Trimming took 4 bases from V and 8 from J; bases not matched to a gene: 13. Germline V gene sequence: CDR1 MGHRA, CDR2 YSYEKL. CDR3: CASSPPTTGQHGYTF. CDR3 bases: TGCGCCAGCAGCCCTCCGACGACAGGGCAACACGGCTACACCTTC.

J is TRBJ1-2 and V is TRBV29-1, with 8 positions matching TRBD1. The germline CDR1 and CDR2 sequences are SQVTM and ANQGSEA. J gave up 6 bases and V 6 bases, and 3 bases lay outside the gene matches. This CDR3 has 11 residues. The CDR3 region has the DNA TGCAGCGTAGTGACAGGGGATGGCTACACCTTC. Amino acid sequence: CSVVTGDGYTF.

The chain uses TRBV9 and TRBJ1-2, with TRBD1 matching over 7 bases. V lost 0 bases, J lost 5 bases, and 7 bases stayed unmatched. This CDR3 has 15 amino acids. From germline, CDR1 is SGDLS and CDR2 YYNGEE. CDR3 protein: CASSVDGTALYGYTF. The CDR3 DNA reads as TGTGCCAGCAGCGTAGATGGGACAGCTTTATATGGCTACACCTTC.

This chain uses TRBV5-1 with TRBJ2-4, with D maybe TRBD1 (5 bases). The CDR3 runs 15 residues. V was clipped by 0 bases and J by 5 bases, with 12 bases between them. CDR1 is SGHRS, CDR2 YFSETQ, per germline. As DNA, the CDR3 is TGCGCCAGCAGCTTGGCCGTAGGGGCCGAAAACATTCAGTACTTC. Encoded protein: CASSLAVGAENIQYF.